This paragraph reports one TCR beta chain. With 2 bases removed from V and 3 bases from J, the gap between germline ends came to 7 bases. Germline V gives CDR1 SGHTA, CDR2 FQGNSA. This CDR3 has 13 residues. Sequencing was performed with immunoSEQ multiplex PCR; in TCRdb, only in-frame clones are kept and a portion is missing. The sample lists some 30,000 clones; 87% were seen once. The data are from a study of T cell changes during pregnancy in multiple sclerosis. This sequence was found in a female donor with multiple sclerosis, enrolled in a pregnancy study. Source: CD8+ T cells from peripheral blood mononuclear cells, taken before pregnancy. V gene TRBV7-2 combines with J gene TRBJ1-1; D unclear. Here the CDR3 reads CASSLNSYTEAFF. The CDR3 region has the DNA TGTGCCAGCAGCTTAAACAGCTACACTGAAGCTTTCTTT.